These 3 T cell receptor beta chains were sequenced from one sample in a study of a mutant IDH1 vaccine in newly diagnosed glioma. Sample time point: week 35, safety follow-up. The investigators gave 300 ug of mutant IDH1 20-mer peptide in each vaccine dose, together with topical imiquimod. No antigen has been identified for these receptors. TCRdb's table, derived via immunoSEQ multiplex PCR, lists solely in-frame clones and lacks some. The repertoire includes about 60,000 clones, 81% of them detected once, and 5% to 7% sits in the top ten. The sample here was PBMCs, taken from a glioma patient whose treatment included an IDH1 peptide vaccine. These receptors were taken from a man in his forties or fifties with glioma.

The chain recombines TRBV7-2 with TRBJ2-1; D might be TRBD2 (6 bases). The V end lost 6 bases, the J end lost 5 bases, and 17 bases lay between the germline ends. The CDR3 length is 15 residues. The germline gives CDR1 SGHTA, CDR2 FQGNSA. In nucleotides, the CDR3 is TGTGCCAGCAGTTATGCGGGGCAGAAGAACAATGAGCAGTTCTTC. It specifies CASSYAGQKNNEQFF.

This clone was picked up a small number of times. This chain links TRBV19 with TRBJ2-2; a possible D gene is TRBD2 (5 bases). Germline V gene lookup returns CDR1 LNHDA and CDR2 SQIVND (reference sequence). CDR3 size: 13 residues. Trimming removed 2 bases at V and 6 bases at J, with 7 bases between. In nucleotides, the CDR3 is TGTGCCAGTAGTATAACAGCGGCCGGGGAGCTGTTTTTT. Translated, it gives CASSITAAGELFF.

CDR3 DNA: TGTGCCACCAGCAGGGAGCGGGGGGCCTACTCCTACGAGCAGTACTTC. It encodes CATSRERGAYSYEQYF. The J gene is TRBJ2-7, the V gene TRBV15, with 9 bases aligning to TRBD2. J was trimmed by 0 bases and V by 3 bases; bases with no gene match: 6. Per germline, CDR1 LNHNV and CDR2 YYDKDF (reference sequence). The CDR3 contains 16 residues.